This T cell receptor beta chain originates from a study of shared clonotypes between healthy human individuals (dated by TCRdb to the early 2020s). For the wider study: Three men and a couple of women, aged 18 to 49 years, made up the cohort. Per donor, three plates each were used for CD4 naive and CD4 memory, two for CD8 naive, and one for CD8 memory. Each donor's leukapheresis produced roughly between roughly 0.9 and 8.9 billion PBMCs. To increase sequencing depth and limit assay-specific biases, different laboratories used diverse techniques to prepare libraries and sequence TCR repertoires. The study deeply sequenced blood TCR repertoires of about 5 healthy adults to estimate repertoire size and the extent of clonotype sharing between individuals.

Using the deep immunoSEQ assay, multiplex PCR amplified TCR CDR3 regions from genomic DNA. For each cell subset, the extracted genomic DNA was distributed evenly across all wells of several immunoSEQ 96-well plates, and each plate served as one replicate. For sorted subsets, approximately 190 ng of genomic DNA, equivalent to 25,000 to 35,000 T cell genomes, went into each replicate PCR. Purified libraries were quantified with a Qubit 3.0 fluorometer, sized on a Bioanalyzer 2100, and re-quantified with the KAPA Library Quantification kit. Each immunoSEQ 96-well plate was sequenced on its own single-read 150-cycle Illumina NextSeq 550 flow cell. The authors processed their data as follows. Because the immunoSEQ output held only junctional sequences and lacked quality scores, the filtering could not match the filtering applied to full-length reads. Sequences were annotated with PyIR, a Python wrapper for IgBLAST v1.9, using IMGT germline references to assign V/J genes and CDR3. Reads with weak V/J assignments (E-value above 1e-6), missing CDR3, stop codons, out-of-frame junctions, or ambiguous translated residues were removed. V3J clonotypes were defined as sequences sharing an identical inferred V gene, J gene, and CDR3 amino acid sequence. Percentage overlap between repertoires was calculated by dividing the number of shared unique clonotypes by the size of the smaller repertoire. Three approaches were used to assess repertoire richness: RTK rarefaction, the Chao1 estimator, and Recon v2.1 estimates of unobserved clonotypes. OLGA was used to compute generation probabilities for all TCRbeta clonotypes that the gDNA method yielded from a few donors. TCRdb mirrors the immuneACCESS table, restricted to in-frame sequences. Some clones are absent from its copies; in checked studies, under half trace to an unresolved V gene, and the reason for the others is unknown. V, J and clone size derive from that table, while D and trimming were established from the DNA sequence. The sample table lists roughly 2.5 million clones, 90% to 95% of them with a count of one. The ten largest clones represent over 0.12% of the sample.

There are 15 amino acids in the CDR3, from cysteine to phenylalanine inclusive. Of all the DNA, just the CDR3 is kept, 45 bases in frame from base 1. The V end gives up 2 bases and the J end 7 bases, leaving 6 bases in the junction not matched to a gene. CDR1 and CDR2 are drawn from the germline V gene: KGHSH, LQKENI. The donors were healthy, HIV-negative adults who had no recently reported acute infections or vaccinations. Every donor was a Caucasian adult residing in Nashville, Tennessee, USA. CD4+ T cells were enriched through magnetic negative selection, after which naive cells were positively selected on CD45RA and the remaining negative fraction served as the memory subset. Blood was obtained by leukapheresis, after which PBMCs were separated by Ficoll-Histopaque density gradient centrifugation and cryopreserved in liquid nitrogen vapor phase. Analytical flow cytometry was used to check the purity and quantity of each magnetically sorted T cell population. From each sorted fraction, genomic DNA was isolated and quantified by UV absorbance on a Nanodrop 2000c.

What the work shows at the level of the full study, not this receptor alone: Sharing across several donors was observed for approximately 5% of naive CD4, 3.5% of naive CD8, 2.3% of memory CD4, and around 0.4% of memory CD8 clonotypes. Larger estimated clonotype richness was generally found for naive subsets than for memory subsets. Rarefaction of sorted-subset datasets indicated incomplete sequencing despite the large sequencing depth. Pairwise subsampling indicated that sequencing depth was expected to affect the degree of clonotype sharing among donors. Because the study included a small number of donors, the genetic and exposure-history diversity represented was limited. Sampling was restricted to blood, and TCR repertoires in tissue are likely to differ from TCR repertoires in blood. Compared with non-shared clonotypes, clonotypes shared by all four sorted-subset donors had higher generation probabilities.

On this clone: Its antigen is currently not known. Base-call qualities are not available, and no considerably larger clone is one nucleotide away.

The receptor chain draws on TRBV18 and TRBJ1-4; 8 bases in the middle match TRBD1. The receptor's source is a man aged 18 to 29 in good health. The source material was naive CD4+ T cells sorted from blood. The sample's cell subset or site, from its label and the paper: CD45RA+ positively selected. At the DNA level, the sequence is TGTGCCAGCTCACCAGGACAGGGCGGGGGTGAAAAACTGTTTTTT. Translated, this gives CASSPGQGGGEKLFF. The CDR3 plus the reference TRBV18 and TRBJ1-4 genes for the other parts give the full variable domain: NAGVMQNPRHLVRRRGQEARLRCSPMKGHSHVYWYRQLPEEGLKFMVYLQKENIIDESGMPKERFSAEFPKEGPSILRIQQVVRGDSAAYFCASSPGQGGGEKLFFGSGTQLSVL.